This is a list of T cell receptor beta chains from one sample in a study of siplizumab effects on memory and regulatory T cells. Sequencing used immunoSEQ multiplex PCR; TCRdb keeps in-frame clones, though not all of them. The profile covers over 65,000 clones, with approximately 95% appearing a single time and 18% taken by the ten largest. The sample comprised CD8+ T cells sorted from blood. These receptors were obtained from a human donor in good health. Both conserved end residues are part of each CDR3. The D gene is left open where the match is weak. Clone size, where shown, is once, few, many, or a class for clones that have expanded.

size	D	V	J	DNA	CDR3
.	TRBD1	TRBV14	TRBJ1-2	TGTGCCAGCAGCCAAGATCCCCGACAGGGTAAGGGCTACACCTTC	CASSQDPRQGKGYTF
.	.	TRBV29-1	TRBJ2-5	TGCAGCGTTGTTGTGGTGTACCAAGAGACCCAGTACTTC	CSVVVVYQETQYF
.	.	TRBV19	TRBJ2-1	TGTGCCAGTAGTATCGGCAGGAGCTCCTACAATGAGCAGTTCTTC	CASSIGRSSYNEQFF
.	TRBD2	TRBV11-2	TRBJ2-1	TGTGCCAGCAGCTTATCTCGCGGACTAGCGGGAGATGAGCAGTTCTTC	CASSLSRGLAGDEQFF
.	.	TRBV6-5	TRBJ1-1	TGTGCCAGCAGTTACTCGAATGGGAACACTGAAGCTTTCTTT	CASSYSNGNTEAFF
.	.	TRBV27	TRBJ1-1	TGTGCCAGCAGTTCGGTTTATGGGGGCGCGATAAACACTGAAGCTTTCTTT	CASSSVYGGAINTEAFF
once	TRBD2	TRBV9	TRBJ2-3	TGTGCCAGCAGCGCGACTGGGGCGGGAGCGGGAGATACGCAGTATTTT	CASSATGAGAGDTQYF
.	.	TRBV5-1	TRBJ2-3	TGCGCCAGCAGCCCCGAGTCCCAGCGCCCGTGGCCCACAGATACGCAGTATTTT	CASSPESQRPWPTDTQYF
.	.	TRBV7-3	TRBJ2-3	TGTGCCAGCAGCTTAGGGGACGAGAGCACAGATACGCAGTATTTT	CASSLGDESTDTQYF
.	.	TRBV12-5	TRBJ1-2	TGTGCTAGTGGTCCTAACGTGGGCGGCTCTGGCTACACCTTC	CASGPNVGGSGYTF
.	TRBD1	TRBV6-1	TRBJ2-3	TGTGCCAGCAGTGACAGACAGGGGGGAATAGATACGCAGTATTTT	CASSDRQGGIDTQYF
.	.	TRBV6-5	TRBJ2-7	TGTGCCAGCAGTTACTCCAGCGGACGGCAGTACTTC	CASSYSSGRQYF
.	.	TRBV18	TRBJ1-1	TGTGCCAGCTCACCACGGCAGGGCGGCACTGAAGCTTTCTTT	CASSPRQGGTEAFF
.	.	TRBV19	TRBJ1-5	TGTGCCAGTAGCGCAACGGACTATAGCAATCAGCCCCAGCATTTT	CASSATDYSNQPQHF
.	.	TRBV30	TRBJ1-5	TGTGCCTGGGGAGAAGATCAGCCCCAGCATTTT	CAWGEDQPQHF
few	.	TRBV9	TRBJ2-7	TGTGCCAGCAGCCCATTGGTGGGGGCAGGCTACGAGCAGTACTTC	CASSPLVGAGYEQYF
.	.	TRBV7-9	TRBJ2-5	TGTGCCAGCAGCTCTAGAGAGGGGGAATTGGAAGAGACCCAGTACTTC	CASSSREGELEETQYF
.	TRBD1	TRBV7-3	TRBJ2-7	TGTGCCAGCAGCTTAGTCGGACAGGGAGACTACGAGCAGTACTTC	CASSLVGQGDYEQYF
.	.	TRBV19	TRBJ1-1	TGTGCCAGTAGTATCGGTCAGGGGTTTACTGAAGCTTTCTTT	CASSIGQGFTEAFF
.	.	TRBV27	TRBJ2-2	TGTGCCAGCAGTTGGTTAGGGATGGCCGGGGAGCTGTTTTTT	CASSWLGMAGELFF
.	TRBD2	TRBV13	TRBJ2-3	TGTGCCAGCAGCCCTAGGACTAGCCACACAGATACGCAGTATTTT	CASSPRTSHTDTQYF
.	TRBD2	TRBV11-2	TRBJ2-7	TGTGCCAGCAGCTCCGAAGAGGGACTAGCTGGGACCTACGAGCAGTACTTC	CASSSEEGLAGTYEQYF
.	.	TRBV29-1	TRBJ2-1	TGCAGCGTTCTTCGTCTTAACGACGGGAATGAGCAGTTCTTC	CSVLRLNDGNEQFF
.	.	TRBV2	TRBJ2-7	TGTGCCATCCGCGACGAGGACGGATCCCGATCCTACGAGCAGTACTTC	CAIRDEDGSRSYEQYF
.	.	TRBV9	TRBJ2-7	TGTGCCAGCAGCACCGGCCCCGGGACAAATCCCTACGAGCAGTACTTC	CASSTGPGTNPYEQYF
.	.	TRBV14	TRBJ2-7	TGTGCCAGCAGCCAAGCACGGGGAGCGGTCGCCTACGAGCAGTACTTC	CASSQARGAVAYEQYF
.	.	TRBV9	TRBJ2-2	TGTGCCAGCAGCGTAGTAGATACGAACACCGGGGAGCTGTTTTTT	CASSVVDTNTGELFF
.	.	TRBV6-5	TRBJ2-3	TGTGCCACCGCAGGGGGGTTGGGTACAGATACGCAGTATTTT	CATAGGLGTDTQYF
.	TRBD2	TRBV5-6	TRBJ2-3	TGTGCCAGCGCGCGGGAGTATGTGTCGGGCACAGATACGCAGTATTTT	CASAREYVSGTDTQYF
.	.	TRBV7-9	TRBJ2-7	TGTGCCAGCAGCGAGGAAGACAGAGCCTACGAGCAGTACTTC	CASSEEDRAYEQYF
.	TRBD1	TRBV18	TRBJ2-7	TGTGCCAGCTCACGGGTCGACAGGGGGCTCGGGTACGAGCAGTACTTC	CASSRVDRGLGYEQYF
.	.	TRBV5-1	TRBJ2-3	TGCGCCAGCAGCTTGGCCGGGTCAGTTGGAACAGGGAGGGGCCGCACAGATACGCAGTATTTT	CASSLAGSVGTGRGRTDTQYF